This T cell receptor (beta chain) was recorded in a study of OX40 agonist ivuxolimab in advanced cancers. The wider study: A mean age of around 66 years, range about 20 to 79, was recorded, and roughly 83% were male. Overall study findings and caveats: Among expanded peripheral T cells, antigen specificity went undetermined. Low normalized T-cell clonal expansion was also seen in some nonresponders.

Looked up from germline, CDR1 is KGHSH and CDR2 is LQKENI. This CDR3 region has 15 residues. The V and J ends lost 5 bases and 2 bases, in that order; junction bases with no gene match: 6. Researchers took blood at baseline, on cycle 4 day 1, and on cycle 7 day 1. Sequencing used immunoSEQ multiplex PCR; TCRdb keeps in-frame clones, though not all of them. Here the sample spans 55,000 to 65,000 clones, about 90% being singletons. Regarding this clone: Its antigen is still unknown.

Sequenced material: CD4+ or CD8+ T cells sorted from blood, taken in a trial of the OX40 agonist ivuxolimab. This receptor was taken from an adult with an advanced solid tumor such as melanoma, head and neck, liver or kidney cancer. The V and J genes are TRBV18 and TRBJ2-5; TRBD2 matches 9 bases. The chain's CDR3 is CASSSRLAVQETQYF. The DNA for the CDR3 is TGTGCCAGCTCATCGCGACTAGCGGTACAAGAGACCCAGTACTTC.